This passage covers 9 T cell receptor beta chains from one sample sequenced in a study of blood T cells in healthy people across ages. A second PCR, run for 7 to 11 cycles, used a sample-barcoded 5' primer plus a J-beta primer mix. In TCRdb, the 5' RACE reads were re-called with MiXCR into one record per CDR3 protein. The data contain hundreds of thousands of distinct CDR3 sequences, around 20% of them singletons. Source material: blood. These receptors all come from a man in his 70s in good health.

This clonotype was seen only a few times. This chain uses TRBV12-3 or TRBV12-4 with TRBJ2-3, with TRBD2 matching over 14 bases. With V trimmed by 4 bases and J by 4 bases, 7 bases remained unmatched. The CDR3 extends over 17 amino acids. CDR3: CASSSGTSGRRADTQYF. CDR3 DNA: TGTGCCAGCAGTTCCGGGACTAGCGGGAGACGGGCAGATACGCAGTATTTT.

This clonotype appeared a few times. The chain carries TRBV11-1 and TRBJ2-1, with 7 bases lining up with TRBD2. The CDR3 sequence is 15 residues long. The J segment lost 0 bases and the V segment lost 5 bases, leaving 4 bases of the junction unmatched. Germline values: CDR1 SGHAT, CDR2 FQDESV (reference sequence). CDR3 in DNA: TGTGCCAGCAGCCCCAGCGGGATCTCCTACAATGAGCAGTTCTTC. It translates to CASSPSGISYNEQFF.

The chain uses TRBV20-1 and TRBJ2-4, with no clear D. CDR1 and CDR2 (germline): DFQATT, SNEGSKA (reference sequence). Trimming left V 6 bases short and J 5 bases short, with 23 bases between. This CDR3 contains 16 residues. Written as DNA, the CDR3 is TGCAGTGCAAACCACCTCCGCGAGAGCCAGGAAAACATTCAGTACTTC. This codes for CSANHLRESQENIQYF.

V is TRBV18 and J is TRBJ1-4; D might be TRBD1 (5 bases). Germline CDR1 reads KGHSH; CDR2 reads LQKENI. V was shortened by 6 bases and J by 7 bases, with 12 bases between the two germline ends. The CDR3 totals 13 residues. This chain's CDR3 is CASSLRDGEKLFF. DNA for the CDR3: TGTGCCAGCTCCCTCAGGGACGGTGAAAAACTGTTTTTT.

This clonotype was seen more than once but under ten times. CDR3 sequence: CATGTGNQETQYF. Written as DNA, the CDR3 is TGTGCCACCGGGACAGGGAACCAAGAGACCCAGTACTTC. The chain couples TRBV2 to TRBJ2-5; 9 bases align to TRBD1. After removal of 10 bases from V and 0 bases from J, the junction contained 3 bases not matched to a gene. CDR1 and CDR2 (germline): SNHLY, FYNNEI. CDR3 length equals 13 residues.

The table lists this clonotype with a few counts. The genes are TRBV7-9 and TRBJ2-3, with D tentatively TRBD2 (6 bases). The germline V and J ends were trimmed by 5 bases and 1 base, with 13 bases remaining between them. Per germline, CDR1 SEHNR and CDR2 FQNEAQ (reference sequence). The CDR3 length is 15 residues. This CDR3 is CASSRPGEGTDTQYF. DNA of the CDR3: TGTGCCAGCAGCCGCCCGGGGGAGGGCACAGATACGCAGTATTTT.

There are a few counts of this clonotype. The CDR3 loop is CASSPSSDTQYF. The CDR3 region has the DNA TGTGCCAGCAGCCCGAGTTCGGATACGCAGTATTTT. This chain joins TRBV5-5 and TRBJ2-3, with D unclear. V lost 4 bases to trimming and J lost 6 bases, with 9 bases between them. The germline CDR1 and CDR2 sequences are SGHKS and YYEKEE (reference sequence). This CDR3 region has 12 residues.

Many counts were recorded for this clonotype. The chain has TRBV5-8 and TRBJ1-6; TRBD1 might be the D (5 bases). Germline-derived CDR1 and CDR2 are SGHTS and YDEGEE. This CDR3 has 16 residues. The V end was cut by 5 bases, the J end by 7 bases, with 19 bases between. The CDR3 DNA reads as TGTGCCAGCAGTCCCCGATGGGGGATTGGGAATTCACCCCTCCACTTT. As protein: CASSPRWGIGNSPLHF.

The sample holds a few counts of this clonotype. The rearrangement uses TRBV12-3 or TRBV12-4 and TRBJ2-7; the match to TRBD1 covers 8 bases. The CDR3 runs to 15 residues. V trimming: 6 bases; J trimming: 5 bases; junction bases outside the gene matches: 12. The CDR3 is CASSPTGGILHEQYF. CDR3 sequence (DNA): TGTGCCAGCAGCCCCACAGGGGGAATACTCCACGAGCAGTACTTC.